The TCR beta chain under discussion was sequenced for a study of cytomegalovirus exposure and HLA in healthy donors. Points from the study as a whole: In the analysis, some V segments, TRBV6-2 and TRBV6-3 included, were excluded as indistinguishable.

The PCR used 60 Vbeta and 13 Jbeta primers. The protocol was immunoSEQ multiplex PCR, while the TCRdb copy is restricted to in-frame clones and leaves out a portion. The sample has about 200,000 clones, 70% to 85% seen once. A note on this clone: Its antigen is unknown.

This CDR3 has 14 amino acids. The trim removed 11 bases at V and 4 bases at J, leaving 10 bases unmatched. Per the germline V gene, CDR1 is MNHEY and CDR2 is SVGAGI. The specimen sequenced was PBMCs. This clonotype was sampled from a woman in her 30s in good health and CMV-seropositive. J is TRBJ1-2 and V is TRBV6-5; 10 nucleotides line up with TRBD1. The CDR3 sequence: CAGTPGTGAYGYTF. In DNA form, the CDR3 reads TGTGCCGGGACTCCCGGGACAGGGGCCTATGGCTACACCTTC.